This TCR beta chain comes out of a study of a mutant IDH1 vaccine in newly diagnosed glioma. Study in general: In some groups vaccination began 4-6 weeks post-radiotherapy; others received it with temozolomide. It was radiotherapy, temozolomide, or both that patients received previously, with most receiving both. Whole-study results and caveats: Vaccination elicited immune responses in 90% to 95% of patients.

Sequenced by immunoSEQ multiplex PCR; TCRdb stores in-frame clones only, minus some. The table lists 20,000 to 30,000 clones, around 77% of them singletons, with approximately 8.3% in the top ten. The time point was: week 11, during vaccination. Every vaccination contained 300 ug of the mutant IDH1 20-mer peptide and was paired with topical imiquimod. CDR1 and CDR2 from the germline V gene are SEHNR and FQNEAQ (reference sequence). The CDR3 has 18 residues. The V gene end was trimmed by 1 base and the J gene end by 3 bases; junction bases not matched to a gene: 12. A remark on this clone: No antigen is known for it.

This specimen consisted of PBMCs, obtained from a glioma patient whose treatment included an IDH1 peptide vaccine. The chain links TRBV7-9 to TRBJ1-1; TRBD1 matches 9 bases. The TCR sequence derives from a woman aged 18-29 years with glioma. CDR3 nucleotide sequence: TGTGCCAGCAGCTTAGGACCACGGACCAGACAGGGGGACACTGAAGCTTTCTTT. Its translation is CASSLGPRTRQGDTEAFF.